The present T cell receptor (beta chain) was sequenced within a study of blood T cell repertoires in COVID-19. Overall study: Material from acute and convalescent COVID-19 was sourced from the United States, Italy and Spain.

In the original workflow: How many nucleated cells were present was estimated from reference gene primer amplification. Profiling relied on immunoSEQ multiplex PCR, and the TCRdb table lists in-frame clones only, not all of them. Clone size and V and J calls were adopted from that table, with D and trimming inferred from the DNA. The table shows about 150,000 clones, with approximately 92% occurring only once. Trimming cost V 3 bases and J 4 bases, with 13 bases left between them. CDR3 length: 14 residues. The germline V gene encodes CDR1 KGHSH and CDR2 LQKENI. The sequencing input was peripheral blood. The V call is TRBV18, the J call TRBJ2-7, with TRBD1 as a possible D gene (5 bases). This clonotype was sampled from a woman in her thirties or forties with acute or convalescent COVID-19. The CDR3 DNA follows: TGTGCCAGCTCACCGCTAGGGGTTCTGTACGAGCAGTACTTC. Encoded protein: CASSPLGVLYEQYF.